This T cell receptor (beta chain) was captured by sequencing in a study of T cell changes during pregnancy in multiple sclerosis. Assay: immunoSEQ multiplex PCR; the TCRdb copy retains only in-frame clones and omits some. The sample shows around 31,000 clones, roughly 88% of them seen only once. Germline values: CDR1 GTSNPN, CDR2 SVGIG (reference sequence). The CDR3 is 13 amino acids. Trimming removed 4 bases from V and 2 bases from J, with 11 bases in between. The receptor was derived from a female donor in good health, enrolled as a control in a pregnancy study. The chain recombines TRBV30 with TRBJ2-5; weak D call: TRBD1 (6 bases). The starting material was CD4+ T cells from peripheral blood mononuclear cells, obtained in the first trimester of pregnancy. CDR3 sequence reads: CAWTRGTQETQYF. In DNA, the CDR3 is TGTGCCTGGACCAGGGGAACTCAAGAGACCCAGTACTTC.